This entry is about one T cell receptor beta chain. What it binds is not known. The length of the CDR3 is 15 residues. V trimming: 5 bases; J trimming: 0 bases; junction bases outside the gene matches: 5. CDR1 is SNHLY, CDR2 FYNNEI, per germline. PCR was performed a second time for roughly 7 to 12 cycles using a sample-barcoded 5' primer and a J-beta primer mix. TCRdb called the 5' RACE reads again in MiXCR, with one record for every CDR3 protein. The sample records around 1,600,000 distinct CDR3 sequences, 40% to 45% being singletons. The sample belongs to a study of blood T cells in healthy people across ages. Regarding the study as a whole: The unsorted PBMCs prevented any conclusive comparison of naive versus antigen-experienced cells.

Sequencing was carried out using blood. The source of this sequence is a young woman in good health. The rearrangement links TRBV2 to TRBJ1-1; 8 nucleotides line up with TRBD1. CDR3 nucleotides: TGTGCCAGCAGTAGGACAGGGAACATGAACACTGAAGCTTTCTTT. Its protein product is CASSRTGNMNTEAFF.